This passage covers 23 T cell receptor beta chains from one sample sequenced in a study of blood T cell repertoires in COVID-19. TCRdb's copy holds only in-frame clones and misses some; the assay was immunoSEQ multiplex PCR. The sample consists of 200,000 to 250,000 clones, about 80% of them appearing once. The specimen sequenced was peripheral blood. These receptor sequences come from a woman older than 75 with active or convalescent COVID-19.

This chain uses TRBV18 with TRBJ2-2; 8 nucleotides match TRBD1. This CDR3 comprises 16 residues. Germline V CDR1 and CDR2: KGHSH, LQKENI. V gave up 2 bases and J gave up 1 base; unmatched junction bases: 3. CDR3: CASSPIDRGNTGELFF. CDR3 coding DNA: TGTGCCAGCTCACCAATAGACAGGGGGAACACCGGGGAGCTGTTTTTT.

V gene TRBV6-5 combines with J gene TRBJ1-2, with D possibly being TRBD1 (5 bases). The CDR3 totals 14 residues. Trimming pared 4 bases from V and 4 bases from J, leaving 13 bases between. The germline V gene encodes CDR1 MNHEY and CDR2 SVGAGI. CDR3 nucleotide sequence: TGTGCCAGCAGTTGGCACCAGGGAACCTATGGCTACACCTTC. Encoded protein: CASSWHQGTYGYTF.

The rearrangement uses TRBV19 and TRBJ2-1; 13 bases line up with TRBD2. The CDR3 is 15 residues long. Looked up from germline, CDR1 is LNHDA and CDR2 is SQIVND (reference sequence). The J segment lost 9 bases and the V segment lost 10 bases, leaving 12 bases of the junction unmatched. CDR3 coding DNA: TGTGCCACCTCACCGGGACTAGCGGGGCGGAGTGAGCAGTTCTTC. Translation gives CATSPGLAGRSEQFF.

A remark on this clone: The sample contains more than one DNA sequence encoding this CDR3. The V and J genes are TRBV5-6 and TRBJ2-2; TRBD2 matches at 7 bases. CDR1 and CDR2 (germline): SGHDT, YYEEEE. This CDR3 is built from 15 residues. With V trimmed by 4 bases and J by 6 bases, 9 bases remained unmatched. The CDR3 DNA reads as TGTGCCAGCAGCCTCGGACTAGGTGGCTCCGGGGAGCTGTTTTTT. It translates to CASSLGLGGSGELFF. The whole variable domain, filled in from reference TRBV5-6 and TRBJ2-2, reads DAGVTQSPTHLIKTRGQQVTLRCSPKSGHDTVSWYQQALGQGPQFIFQYYEEEERQRGNFPDRFSGHQFPNYSSELNVNALLLGDSALYLCASSLGLGGSGELFFGEGSRLTVL.

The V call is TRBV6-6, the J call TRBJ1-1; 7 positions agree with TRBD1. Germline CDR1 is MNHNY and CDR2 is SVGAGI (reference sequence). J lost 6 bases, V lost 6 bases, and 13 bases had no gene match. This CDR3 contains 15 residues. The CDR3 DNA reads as TGTGCCAGCAGAGACGGACAGGCCCCCGGTCCTGAAGCTTTCTTT. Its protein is CASRDGQAPGPEAFF.

The chain's CDR3 is CASSPSGTGGRQFF. CDR3 coding DNA: TGTGCCAGCAGTCCATCCGGGACAGGGGGCCGACAGTTCTTC. The chain couples TRBV28 to TRBJ2-1; 12 positions match TRBD1. The germline CDR1 and CDR2 sequences are MDHEN and SYDVKM. J gave up 13 bases and V 5 bases, and 9 bases lay outside the gene matches. This CDR3 is built from 14 residues.

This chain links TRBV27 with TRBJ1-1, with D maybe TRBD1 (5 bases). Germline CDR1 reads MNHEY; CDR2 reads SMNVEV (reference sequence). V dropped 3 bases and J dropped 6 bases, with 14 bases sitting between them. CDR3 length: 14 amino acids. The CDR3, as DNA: TGTGCCAGCAGTTTCGGGGGGATCGGGGCTGAAGCTTTCTTT. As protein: CASSFGGIGAEAFF.

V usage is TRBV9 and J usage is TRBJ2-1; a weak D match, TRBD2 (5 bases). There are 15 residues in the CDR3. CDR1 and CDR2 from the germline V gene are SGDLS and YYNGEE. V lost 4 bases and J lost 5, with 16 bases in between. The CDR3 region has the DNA TGTGCCAGCAGCCAGGACCAGCGGCCCGACAATGAGCAGTTCTTC. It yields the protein CASSQDQRPDNEQFF.

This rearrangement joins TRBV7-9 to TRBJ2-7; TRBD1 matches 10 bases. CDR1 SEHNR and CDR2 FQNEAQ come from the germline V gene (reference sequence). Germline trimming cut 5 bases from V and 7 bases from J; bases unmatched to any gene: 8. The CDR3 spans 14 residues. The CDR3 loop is CASSLTTGGLEQYF. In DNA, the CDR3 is TGTGCCAGCAGCCTTACGACAGGGGGCCTTGAGCAGTACTTC.

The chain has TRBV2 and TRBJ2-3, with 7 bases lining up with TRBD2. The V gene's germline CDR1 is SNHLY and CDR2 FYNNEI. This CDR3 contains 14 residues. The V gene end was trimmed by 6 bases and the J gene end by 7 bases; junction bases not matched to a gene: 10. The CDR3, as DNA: TGTGCCAGCAGACGGGACTACATTGAAAATACGCAGTATTTT. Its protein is CASRRDYIENTQYF. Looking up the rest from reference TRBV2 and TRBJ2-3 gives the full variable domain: EPEVTQTPSHQVTQMGQEVILRCVPISNHLYFYWYRQILGQKVEFLVSFYNNEISEKSEIFDDQFSVERPDGSNFTLKIRSTKLEDSAMYFCASRRDYIENTQYFGPGTRLTVL.

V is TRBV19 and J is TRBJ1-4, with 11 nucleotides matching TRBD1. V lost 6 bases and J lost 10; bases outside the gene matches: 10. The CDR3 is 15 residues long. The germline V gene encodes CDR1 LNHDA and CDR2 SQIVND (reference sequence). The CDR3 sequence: CASSPRTGGSGKLFF. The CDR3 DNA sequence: TGTGCCAGTAGCCCACGGACAGGGGGCAGTGGAAAACTGTTTTTT.

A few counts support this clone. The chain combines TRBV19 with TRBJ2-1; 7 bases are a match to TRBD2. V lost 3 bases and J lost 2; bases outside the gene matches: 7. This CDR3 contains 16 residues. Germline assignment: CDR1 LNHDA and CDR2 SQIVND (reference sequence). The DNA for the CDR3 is TGTGCCAGTAGTATCCTAGCGGTATCAACCTACAATGAGCAGTTCTTC. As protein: CASSILAVSTYNEQFF. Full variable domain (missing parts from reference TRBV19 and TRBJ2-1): DGGITQSPKYLFRKEGQNVTLSCEQNLNHDAMYWYRQDPGQGLRLIYYSQIVNDFQKGDIAEGYSVSREKKESFPLTVTSAQKNPTAFYLCASSILAVSTYNEQFFGPGTRLTVL.

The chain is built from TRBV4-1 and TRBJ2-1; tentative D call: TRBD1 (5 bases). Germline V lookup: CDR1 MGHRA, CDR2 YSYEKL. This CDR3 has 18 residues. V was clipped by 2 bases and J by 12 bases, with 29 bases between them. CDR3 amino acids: CASSQIPRGQSHLKGQFF. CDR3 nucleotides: TGCGCCAGCAGCCAAATCCCTAGGGGCCAATCCCATCTCAAGGGGCAGTTCTTC.

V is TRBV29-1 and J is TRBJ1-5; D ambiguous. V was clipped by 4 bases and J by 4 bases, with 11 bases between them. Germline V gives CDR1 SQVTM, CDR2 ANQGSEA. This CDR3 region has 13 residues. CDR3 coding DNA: TGCAGCGTTGCGAGGGATAATAATCAGCCCCAGCATTTT. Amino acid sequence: CSVARDNNQPQHF.

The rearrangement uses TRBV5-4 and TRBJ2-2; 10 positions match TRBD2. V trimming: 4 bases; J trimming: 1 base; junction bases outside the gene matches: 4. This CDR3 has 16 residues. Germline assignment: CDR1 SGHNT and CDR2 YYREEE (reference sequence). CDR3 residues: CASSLGLALNTGELFF. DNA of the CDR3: TGTGCCAGCAGCCTGGGACTAGCGCTGAACACCGGGGAGCTGTTTTTT.

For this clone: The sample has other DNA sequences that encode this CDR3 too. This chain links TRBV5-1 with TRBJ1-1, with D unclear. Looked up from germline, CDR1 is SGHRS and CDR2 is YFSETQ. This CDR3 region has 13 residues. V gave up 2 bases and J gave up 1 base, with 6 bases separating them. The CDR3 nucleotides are TGCGCCAGCAGCTTCCAGGAGAACACTGAAGCTTTCTTT. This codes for CASSFQENTEAFF.

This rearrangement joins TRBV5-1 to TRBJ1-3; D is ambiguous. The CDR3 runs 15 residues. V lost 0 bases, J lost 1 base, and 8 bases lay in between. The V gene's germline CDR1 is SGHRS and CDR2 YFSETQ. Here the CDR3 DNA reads TGCGCCAGCAGCTTGGCCCCCGGGTCTGGAAACACCATATATTTT. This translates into CASSLAPGSGNTIYF.

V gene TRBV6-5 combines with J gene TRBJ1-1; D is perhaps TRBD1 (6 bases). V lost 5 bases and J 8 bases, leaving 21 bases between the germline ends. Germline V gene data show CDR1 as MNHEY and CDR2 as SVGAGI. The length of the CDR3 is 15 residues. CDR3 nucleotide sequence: TGTGCCAGCAGTAGGGGGATGGCTTTTTTCATCGAAGCTTTCTTT. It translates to CASSRGMAFFIEAFF.

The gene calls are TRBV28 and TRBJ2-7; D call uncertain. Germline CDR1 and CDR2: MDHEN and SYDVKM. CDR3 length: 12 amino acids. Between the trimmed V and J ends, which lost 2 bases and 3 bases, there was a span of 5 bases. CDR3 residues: CASSLPGYEQYF. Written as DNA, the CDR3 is TGTGCCAGCAGTTTACCGGGCTACGAGCAGTACTTC. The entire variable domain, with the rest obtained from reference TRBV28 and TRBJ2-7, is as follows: DVKVTQSSRYLVKRTGEKVFLECVQDMDHENMFWYRQDPGLGLRLIYFSYDVKMKEKGDIPEGYSVSREKKERFSLILESASTNQTSMYLCASSLPGYEQYFGPGTRLTVT.

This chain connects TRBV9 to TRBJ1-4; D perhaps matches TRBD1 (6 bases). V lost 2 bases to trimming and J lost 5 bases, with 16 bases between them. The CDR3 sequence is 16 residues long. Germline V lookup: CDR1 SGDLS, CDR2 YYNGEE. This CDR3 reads CASSVGQRGTNEKLFF. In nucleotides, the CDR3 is TGTGCCAGCAGCGTTGGACAGCGTGGCACGAATGAAAAACTGTTTTTT.

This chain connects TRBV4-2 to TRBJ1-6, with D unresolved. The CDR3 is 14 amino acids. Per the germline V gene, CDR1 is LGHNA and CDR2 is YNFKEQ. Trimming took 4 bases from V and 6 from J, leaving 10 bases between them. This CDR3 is CASSPAPGNSPLHF. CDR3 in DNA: TGTGCCAGCAGCCCGGCCCCGGGTAATTCACCCCTCCACTTT.

The CDR3 sequence: CASHPHRGGEKLFF. Written as DNA, the CDR3 is TGTGCCAGTCACCCACATAGGGGAGGAGAAAAACTGTTTTTT. The genes are TRBV19 and TRBJ1-4; TRBD1 might be the D (5 bases). With 8 bases removed from V and 8 bases from J, the gap between germline ends came to 18 bases. Germline CDR1 LNHDA, CDR2 SQIVND (reference sequence). This CDR3 is 14 amino acids long.

The CDR3 sequence is CASSIDPSGLARGGTEAFF. The CDR3 coding sequence is TGTGCCAGTAGTATAGATCCTTCGGGTCTGGCACGGGGAGGAACTGAAGCTTTCTTT. The chain is built from TRBV19 and TRBJ1-1; no clear D. Per the germline V gene, CDR1 is LNHDA and CDR2 is SQIVND (reference sequence). Trimming removed 0 bases from V and 5 bases from J, with 25 bases in between. The CDR3 has 19 amino acids.